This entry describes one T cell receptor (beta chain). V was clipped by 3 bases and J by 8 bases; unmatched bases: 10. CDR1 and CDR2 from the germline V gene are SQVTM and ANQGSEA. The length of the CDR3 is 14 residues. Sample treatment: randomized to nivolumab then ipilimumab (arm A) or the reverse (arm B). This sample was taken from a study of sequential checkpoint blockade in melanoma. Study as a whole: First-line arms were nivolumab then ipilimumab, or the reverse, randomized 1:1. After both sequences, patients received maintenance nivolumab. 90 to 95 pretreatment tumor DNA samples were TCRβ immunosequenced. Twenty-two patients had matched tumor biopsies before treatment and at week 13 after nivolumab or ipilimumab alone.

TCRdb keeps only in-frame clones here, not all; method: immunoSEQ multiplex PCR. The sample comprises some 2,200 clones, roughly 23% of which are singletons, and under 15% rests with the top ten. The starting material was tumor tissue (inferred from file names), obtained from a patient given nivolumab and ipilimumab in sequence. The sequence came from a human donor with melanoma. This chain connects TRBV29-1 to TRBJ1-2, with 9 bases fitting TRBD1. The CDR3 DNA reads TGCAGCGTTGATTTGGGACAGGGAGCCGGCGGCTACACCTTC. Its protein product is CSVDLGQGAGGYTF.